This T cell receptor (beta chain) was obtained from a study of T cells after yellow fever vaccination. Trimming pared 4 bases from V and 6 bases from J, leaving 21 bases between. The germline gives CDR1 SGHRS, CDR2 YFSETQ. This CDR3 is built from 16 residues. In its sample, this clonotype was seen a few times. Its antigen is still unknown. Each CDR3 protein is one row after TCRdb ran MiXCR on the 5' RACE reads. This table has about 74,000 distinct CDR3 sequences, around 7% appearing once. Regarding the study as a whole: FACS-sorted repertoires could contain abundant clonotypes contaminating from the bulk population. After the booster, roughly 96% of CD4 and approximately 90% of CD8 primary-response clones were re-detected.

The chain uses TRBV5-1 and TRBJ2-3, with D perhaps TRBD1 (6 bases). The sequence was obtained from a man aged 18 to 35 who received the YFV17D yellow fever vaccine. The material was CD8+ T cells sorted from PBMCs, obtained roughly 5 days after the first yellow fever vaccination. In DNA, the CDR3 is TGCGCCAGCAGCCCCGATGGGACACGAGGATTGGATACGCAGTATTTT. Translated: CASSPDGTRGLDTQYF. The full variable domain, in which reference TRBV5-1 and TRBJ2-3 provide the parts outside the CDR3, is KAGVTQTPRYLIKTRGQQVTLSCSPISGHRSVSWYQQTPGQGLQFLFEYFSETQRNKGNFPGRFSGRQFSNSRSEMNVSTLELGDSALYLCASSPDGTRGLDTQYFGPGTRLTVL.